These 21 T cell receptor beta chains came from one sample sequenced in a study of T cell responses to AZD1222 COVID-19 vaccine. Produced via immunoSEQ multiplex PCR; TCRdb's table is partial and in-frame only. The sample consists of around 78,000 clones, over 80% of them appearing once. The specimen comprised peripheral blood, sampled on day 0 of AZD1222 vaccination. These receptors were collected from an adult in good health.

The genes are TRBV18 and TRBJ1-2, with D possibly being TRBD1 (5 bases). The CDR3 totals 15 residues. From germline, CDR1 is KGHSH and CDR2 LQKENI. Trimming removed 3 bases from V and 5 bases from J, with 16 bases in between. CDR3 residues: CASSPQRGVEYGYTF. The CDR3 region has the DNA TGTGCCAGCTCACCCCAGCGAGGGGTTGAGTATGGCTACACCTTC.

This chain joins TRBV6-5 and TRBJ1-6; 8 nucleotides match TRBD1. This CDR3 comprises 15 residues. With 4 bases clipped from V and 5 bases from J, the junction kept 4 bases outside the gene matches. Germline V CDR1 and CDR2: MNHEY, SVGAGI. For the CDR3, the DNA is TGTGCCAGCAGTTTGACAGGGGCCAATAATTCACCCCTCCACTTT. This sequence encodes CASSLTGANNSPLHF.

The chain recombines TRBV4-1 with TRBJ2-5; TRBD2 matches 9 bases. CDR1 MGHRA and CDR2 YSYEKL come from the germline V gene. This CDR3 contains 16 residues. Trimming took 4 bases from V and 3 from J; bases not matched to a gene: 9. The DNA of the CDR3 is TGCGCCAGCAGCCGGGCGTCAGCGGGGGGAAAAGAGACCCAGTACTTC. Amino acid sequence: CASSRASAGGKETQYF.

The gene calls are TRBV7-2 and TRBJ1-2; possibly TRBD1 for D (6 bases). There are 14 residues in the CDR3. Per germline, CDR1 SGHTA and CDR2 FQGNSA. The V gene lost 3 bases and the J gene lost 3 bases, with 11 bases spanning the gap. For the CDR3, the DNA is TGTGCCAGCAGCTTTCGAGGGGGGGACTATGGCTACACCTTC. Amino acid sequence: CASSFRGGDYGYTF.

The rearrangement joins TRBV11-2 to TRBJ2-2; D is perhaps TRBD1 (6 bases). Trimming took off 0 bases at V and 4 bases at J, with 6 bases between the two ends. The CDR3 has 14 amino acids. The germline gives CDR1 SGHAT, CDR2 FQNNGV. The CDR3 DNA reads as TGTGCCAGCAGCTTAGACAGGGGCACCGGGGAGCTGTTTTTT. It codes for CASSLDRGTGELFF. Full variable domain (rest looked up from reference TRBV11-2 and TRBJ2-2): EAGVAQSPRYKIIEKRQSVAFWCNPISGHATLYWYQQILGQGPKLLIQFQNNGVVDDSQLPKDRFSAERLKGVDSTLKIQPAKLEDSAVYLCASSLDRGTGELFFGEGSRLTVL.

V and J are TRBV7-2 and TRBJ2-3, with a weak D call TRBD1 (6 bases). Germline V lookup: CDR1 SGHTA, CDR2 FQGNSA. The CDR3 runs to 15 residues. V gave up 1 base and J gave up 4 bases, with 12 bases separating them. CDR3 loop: CASSLVFGGADTQYF. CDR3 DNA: TGTGCCAGCAGCTTAGTTTTTGGGGGCGCAGATACGCAGTATTTT.

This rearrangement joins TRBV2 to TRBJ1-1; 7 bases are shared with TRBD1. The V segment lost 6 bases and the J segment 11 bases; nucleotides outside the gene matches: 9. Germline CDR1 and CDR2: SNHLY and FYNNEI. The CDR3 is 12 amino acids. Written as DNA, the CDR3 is TGTGCCAGCAGCGACAGGGTAATCAAGGCTTTCTTT. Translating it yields CASSDRVIKAFF.

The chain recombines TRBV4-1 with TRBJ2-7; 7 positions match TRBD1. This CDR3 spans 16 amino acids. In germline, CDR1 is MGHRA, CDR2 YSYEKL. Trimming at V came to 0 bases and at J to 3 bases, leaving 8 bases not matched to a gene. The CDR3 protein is CASSQEGSPGGYEQYF. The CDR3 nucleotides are TGCGCCAGCAGCCAAGAAGGCTCGCCAGGGGGCTACGAGCAGTACTTC.

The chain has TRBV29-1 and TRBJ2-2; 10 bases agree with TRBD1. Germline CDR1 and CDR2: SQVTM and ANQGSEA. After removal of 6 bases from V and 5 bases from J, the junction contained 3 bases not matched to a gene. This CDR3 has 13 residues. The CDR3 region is CSVRGQGTGELFF. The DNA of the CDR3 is TGCAGCGTCCGGGGACAGGGGACCGGGGAGCTGTTTTTT.

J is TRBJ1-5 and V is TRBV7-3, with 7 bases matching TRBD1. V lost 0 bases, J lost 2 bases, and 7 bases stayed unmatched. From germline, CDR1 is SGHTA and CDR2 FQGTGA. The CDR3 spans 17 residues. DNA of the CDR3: TGTGCCAGCAGCTTAACGCGTTTCGGGACAGGCAATCAGCCCCAGCATTTT. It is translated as CASSLTRFGTGNQPQHF.

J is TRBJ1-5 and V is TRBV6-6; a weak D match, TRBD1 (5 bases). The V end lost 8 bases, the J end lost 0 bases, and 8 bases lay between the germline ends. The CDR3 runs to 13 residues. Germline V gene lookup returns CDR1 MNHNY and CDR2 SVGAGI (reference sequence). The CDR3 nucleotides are TGTGCCAGCCGACAGTTTAGCAATCAGCCCCAGCATTTT. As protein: CASRQFSNQPQHF.

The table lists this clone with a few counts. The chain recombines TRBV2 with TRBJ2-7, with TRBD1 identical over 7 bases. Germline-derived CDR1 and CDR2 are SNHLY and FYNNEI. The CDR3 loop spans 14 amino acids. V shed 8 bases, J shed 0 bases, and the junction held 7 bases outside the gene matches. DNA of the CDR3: TGTGCCAGCCAGACAGGGATACCCTCCTACGAGCAGTACTTC. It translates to CASQTGIPSYEQYF.

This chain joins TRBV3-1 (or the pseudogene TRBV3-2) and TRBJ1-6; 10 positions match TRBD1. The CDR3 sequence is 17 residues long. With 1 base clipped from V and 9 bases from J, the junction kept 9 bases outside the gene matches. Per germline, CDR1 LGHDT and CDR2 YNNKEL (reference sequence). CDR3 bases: TGTGCCAGCAGCCAAGGACTTCCGGGACAGGGGACTTCACCCCTCCACTTT. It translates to CASSQGLPGQGTSPLHF.

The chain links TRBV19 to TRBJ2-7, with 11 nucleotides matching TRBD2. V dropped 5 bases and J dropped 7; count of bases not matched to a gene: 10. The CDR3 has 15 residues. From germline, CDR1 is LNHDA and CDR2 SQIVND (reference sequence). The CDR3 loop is CASSFLLAGAEEQYF. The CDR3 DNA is TGTGCCAGTAGTTTTTTACTAGCGGGAGCTGAGGAGCAGTACTTC.

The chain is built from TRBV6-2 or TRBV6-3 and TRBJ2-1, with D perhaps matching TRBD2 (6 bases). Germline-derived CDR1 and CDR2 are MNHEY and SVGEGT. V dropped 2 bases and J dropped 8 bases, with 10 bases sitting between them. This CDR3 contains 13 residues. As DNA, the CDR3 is TGTGCCAGCAGTTACCGACTAGGGTATGAGCAGTTCTTC. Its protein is CASSYRLGYEQFF.

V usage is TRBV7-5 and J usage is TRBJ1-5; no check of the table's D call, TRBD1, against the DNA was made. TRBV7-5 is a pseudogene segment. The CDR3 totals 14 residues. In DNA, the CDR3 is TGTGCCTGCCGCCCCAGAAATAGCAATCAGCCCCAGCATTTT. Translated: CACRPRNSNQPQHF.

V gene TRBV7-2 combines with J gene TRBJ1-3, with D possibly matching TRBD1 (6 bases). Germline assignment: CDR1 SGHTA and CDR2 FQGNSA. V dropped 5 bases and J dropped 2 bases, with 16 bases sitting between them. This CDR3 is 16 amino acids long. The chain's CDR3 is CASSPGGAGTGNTIYF. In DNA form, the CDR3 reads TGTGCCAGCAGCCCGGGGGGGGCAGGGACTGGAAACACCATATATTTT.

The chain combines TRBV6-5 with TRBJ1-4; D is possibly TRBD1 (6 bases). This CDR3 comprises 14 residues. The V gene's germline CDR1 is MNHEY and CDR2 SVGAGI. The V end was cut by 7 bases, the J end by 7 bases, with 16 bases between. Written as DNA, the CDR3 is TGTGCCAGCACCCAAGGGGGGGCAGGTGAAAAACTGTTTTTT. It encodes CASTQGGAGEKLFF.

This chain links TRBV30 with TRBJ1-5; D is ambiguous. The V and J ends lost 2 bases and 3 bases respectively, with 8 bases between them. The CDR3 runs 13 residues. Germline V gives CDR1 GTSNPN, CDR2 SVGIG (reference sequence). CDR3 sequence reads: CAWSLQLNQPQHF. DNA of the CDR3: TGTGCCTGGAGTCTACAGCTCAATCAGCCCCAGCATTTT. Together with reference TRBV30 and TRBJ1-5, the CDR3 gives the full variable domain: SQTIHQWPATLVQPVGSPLSLECTVEGTSNPNLYWYRQAAGRGLQLLFYSVGIGQISSEVPQNLSASRPQDRQFILSSKKLLLSDSGFYLCAWSLQLNQPQHFGDGTRLSIL.

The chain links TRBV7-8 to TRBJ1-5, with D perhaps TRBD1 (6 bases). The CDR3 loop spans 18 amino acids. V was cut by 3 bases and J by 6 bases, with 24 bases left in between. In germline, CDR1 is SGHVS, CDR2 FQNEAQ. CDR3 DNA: TGTGCCAGCAGCTTGAATCCAAGGGGGGAGGCACTAAGTCAGCCCCAGCATTTT. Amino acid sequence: CASSLNPRGEALSQPQHF.

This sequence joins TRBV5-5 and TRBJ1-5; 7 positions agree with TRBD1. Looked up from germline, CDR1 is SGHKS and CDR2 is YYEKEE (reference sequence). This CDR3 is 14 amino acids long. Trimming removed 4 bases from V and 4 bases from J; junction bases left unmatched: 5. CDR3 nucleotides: TGTGCCAGCAGCCGGGACAGCCAAAATCAGCCCCAGCATTTT. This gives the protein CASSRDSQNQPQHF.